This T cell receptor beta chain was identified during a study of shared clonotypes between healthy human individuals (TCRdb year 2020). Describing the broader study: The cohort included a few men and a couple of women between 18 and 49 years of age. To increase sequencing depth and limit assay-specific biases, TCR repertoire library preparation and sequencing were carried out by different laboratories using diverse techniques. Per donor, three plates each were used for CD4 naive and CD4 memory, two for CD8 naive, and one for CD8 memory. To estimate repertoire size and how much clonotype sharing occurs between individuals, the study deeply sequenced the blood TCR repertoires of about 5 healthy adults. Each donor's leukapheresis produced roughly between about 0.9 and 9.5 billion PBMCs. Here is what the overall study found, with its caveats: Based on pairwise subsampling, the degree of clonotype sharing among donors was expected to be affected by sequencing depth. Compared with non-shared clonotypes, the clonotypes found in all four sorted-subset donors had higher generation probabilities. Sampling was restricted to blood, and TCR repertoires in tissues likely differ from the TCR repertoires found in blood. When a few donors were compared, the shared fraction of clonotypes was about 5.5% for naive CD4, 3.5% to 4% for naive CD8, roughly 2.5% for memory CD4, and around 0.37% for memory CD8. Naive subsets generally had larger estimated clonotype richness than memory subsets did. The genetic and exposure-history diversity represented was limited by the small number of donors. Even with the large sequencing depth, rarefaction of the sorted-subset datasets indicated that sequencing was incomplete.

With regard to this clone: No cognate antigen has been identified for it. No base qualities exist here, and no much larger clone lies one base off it.

V is pruned by 6 bases and J by 4 bases, leaving 7 bases of the junction without a gene match. The CDR3 numbers 15 residues from cysteine through phenylalanine. Only the CDR3 part of the read is kept: 45 bases, read in frame from the first base. The germline V gene sets CDR1 to SQVTM and CDR2 to ANQGSEA. Healthy HIV-negative adults with no recently reported acute infections or vaccinations were included as donors. Every donor was a Caucasian adult living in Nashville, Tennessee, USA. CD4+ T cells were enriched by magnetic negative selection, after which naive cells were positively selected on CD45RA and the negative fraction was taken as the memory subset. Blood was collected by leukapheresis, and PBMCs were isolated by Ficoll-Histopaque density gradient centrifugation and then cryopreserved in liquid nitrogen vapor phase. Analytical flow cytometry was used to check the purity and quantity of each magnetically sorted T cell population. Genomic DNA was isolated from every sorted fraction and measured by UV absorbance on a Nanodrop 2000c.

TCR CDR3 regions were amplified from genomic DNA by multiplex PCR using the deep immunoSEQ assay. Genomic DNA extracted from each cell subset was distributed evenly over all wells of several immunoSEQ 96-well plates, and each plate served as one replicate. Each replicate PCR for sorted subsets received about 220 ng genomic DNA, equal to tens of thousands of T cell genomes. Purified libraries were measured with a Qubit 3.0 fluorometer, size-checked on a Bioanalyzer 2100, and measured again with the KAPA Library Quantification kit. Every immunoSEQ 96-well plate was sequenced on a dedicated single-read 150-cycle Illumina NextSeq 550 flow cell. The paper's data handling went like this. Because only junctional sequences without quality scores were contained in the immunoSEQ output, filtering matching that applied to full-length reads could not be performed. To assign V/J genes and CDR3, sequences were annotated against IMGT germline references using PyIR, a Python wrapper for IgBLAST v1.9. Any read was removed if the V/J assignment was weak (E-value above 1e-6), the CDR3 was missing, or the read contained stop codons, out-of-frame junctions, or ambiguous translated residues. V3J clonotypes were defined by identical inferred V gene, J gene, and CDR3 amino acid sequence. The percentage overlap between two repertoires was calculated by dividing the number of shared unique clonotypes by the size of the smaller repertoire. RTK rarefaction, the Chao1 estimator, and Recon v2.1 estimates of unobserved clonotypes were used to assess repertoire richness. For all TCRbeta clonotypes obtained by the gDNA method from a few donors, generation probabilities were computed with OLGA. The table comes from immuneACCESS by way of TCRdb, which keeps in-frame sequences with V and J called. Part of the clones is missing from these tables; in studies checked, under half for an unresolved V gene and the rest for unknown reasons. The V and J calls and clone size come from that table; D and trimming were worked out from the DNA. This sample holds roughly 1,500,000 clones; 98% to 99% were observed only once. The ten largest clones represent roughly 0.36% of the sample.

Sequencing was done on a sample of naive CD4+ T cells sorted from blood. Reading the label with the study, this specimen's cell subset or site is: CD45RA+ positively selected. Here the chain combines TRBV29-1 and TRBJ2-1; TRBD1 lines up with 12 middle nucleotides. This clonotype was sampled from a man aged 25 to 40 in good health. The DNA sequence follows: TGCAGCGTAGCCGGGACAGGGGGCCTTTACAATGAGCAGTTCTTC. The resulting protein is CSVAGTGGLYNEQFF.